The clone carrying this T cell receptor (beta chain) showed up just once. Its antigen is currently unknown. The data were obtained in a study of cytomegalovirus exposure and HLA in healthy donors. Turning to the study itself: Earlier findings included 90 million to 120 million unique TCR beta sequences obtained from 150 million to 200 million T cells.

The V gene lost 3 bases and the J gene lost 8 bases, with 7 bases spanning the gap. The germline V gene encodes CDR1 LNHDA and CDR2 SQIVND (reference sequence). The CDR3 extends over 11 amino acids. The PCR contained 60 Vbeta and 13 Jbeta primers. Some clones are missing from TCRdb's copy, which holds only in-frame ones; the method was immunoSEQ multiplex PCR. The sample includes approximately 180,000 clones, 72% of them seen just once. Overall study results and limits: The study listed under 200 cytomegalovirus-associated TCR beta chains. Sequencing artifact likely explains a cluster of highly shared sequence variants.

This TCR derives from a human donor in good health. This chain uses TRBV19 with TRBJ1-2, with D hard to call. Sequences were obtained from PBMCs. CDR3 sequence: CASSIDEGYTF. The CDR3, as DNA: TGTGCCAGTAGTATCGATGAGGGCTACACCTTC.